The present T cell receptor (beta chain) was sequenced within a study of metastatic and nonmetastatic thyroid tumors. Study context: Malignant and benign thyroid patients had repertoires compared in peripheral blood and tumor or nodule tissue.

As for this clone: As yet, its antigen is unknown.

Study processing details: The study took CDR3 differences across clinicopathological groups and made a distant-metastasis classifier for papillary thyroid cancer from them. TCRdb reprocessed the PCR reads using MiXCR. The V and J calls follow TCRdb's processing rather than the paper's. The profile shows more than 25,000 clones, under 30% of them singletons. Trimming stripped 8 bases from V and 3 bases from J, with 8 bases between. This CDR3 has 11 residues. Germline CDR1 MNHNS, CDR2 SASEGT. Points from the study as a whole: A significant increase in TCR beta diversity was reportedly seen in malignant thyroid tumors relative to benign nodules, in blood and tumor.

Until they underwent thyroid surgery, no patient had received any treatment. The V gene is TRBV6-1, the J gene TRBJ2-7; D remains unclear. Sequencing was done on a sample of blood. The TCR sequence derives from a female donor with papillary thyroid cancer or a benign thyroid nodule (not recorded which). Some clones in this sample may be carry-over from other donors' samples. CDR3 region: CASLWGYEQYF. The CDR3 coding sequence is TGTGCCAGCTTATGGGGCTACGAGCAGTACTTC.